Each of the 32 T cell receptor beta chains below was sequenced from the same sample in a study of T cell repertoires in cytomegalovirus infection. No antigen has been identified for these receptors. MiXCR, applied by TCRdb to the reads, yields one record per CDR3 protein. The sample shows about 700,000 distinct CDR3 sequences, roughly 30% of them seen only once. Here the sequenced sample was cultured PBMCs, taken from culture after CMV antigen stimulation. The receptors stem from a human donor in good health (CMV status not recorded). Some clones in this sample may be carry-over from other donors' samples.

This clonotype showed up just a few times. CDR3 nucleotides: TGTGCCACCGGGGGGGACAGTTTGGGACCCCTCCACTTT. It codes for CATGGDSLGPLHF. J is TRBJ1-6 and V is TRBV10-3; 7 positions agree with TRBD1. Germline CDR1 and CDR2: ENHRY and SYGVKD. V was clipped by 10 bases and J by 12 bases; unmatched bases: 12. This CDR3 comprises 13 residues.

This clonotype was counted only a few times. V gene TRBV20-1 combines with J gene TRBJ2-7; 7 nucleotides agree with TRBD2. V was pared by 5 bases and J by 6 bases, with 7 bases of the junction left unmatched. The CDR3 runs to 12 residues. The germline V gene has CDR1 DFQATT and CDR2 SNEGSKA (reference sequence). The CDR3 sequence: CSAGGGSGEQYF. Here the CDR3 DNA reads TGCAGTGCTGGGGGGGGGAGCGGCGAGCAGTACTTC.

There are many counts of this clonotype. This sequence joins TRBV7-2 and TRBJ2-1; D could derive from TRBD1 or TRBD2 (5 bases each). Trimming pared 4 bases from V and 5 bases from J, leaving 9 bases between. The CDR3 totals 13 residues. Germline CDR1 and CDR2: SGHTA and FQGNSA. CDR3 coding DNA: TGTGCCAGCAGCTCGGGACGCAACAATGAGCAGTTCTTC. It specifies CASSSGRNNEQFF. The full variable domain, its missing parts supplied by reference TRBV7-2 and TRBJ2-1, is GAGVSQSPSNKVTEKGKDVELRCDPISGHTALYWYRQSLGQGLEFLIYFQGNSAPDKSGLPSDRFSAERTGGSVSTLTIQRTQQEDSAVYLCASSSGRNNEQFFGPGTRLTVL.

This clonotype has a handful of counts. J is TRBJ2-7 and V is TRBV6-1; D is possibly TRBD1 (6 bases). The length of the CDR3 is 13 residues. Germline V gives CDR1 MNHNS, CDR2 SASEGT. The ends were cut back, 3 bases at V and 2 bases at J, with 8 bases in the middle. The CDR3 DNA reads TGTGCCAGCAGTGACCCAGGGGCCTACGAGCAGTACTTC. It yields the protein CASSDPGAYEQYF.

This clonotype was detected only a few times. This chain uses TRBV4-2 with TRBJ2-1, with D uncertain. The V end lost 4 bases, the J end lost 2 bases, and 15 bases lay between the germline ends. CDR1 and CDR2 from the germline V gene are LGHNA and YNFKEQ. The CDR3 totals 16 residues. The CDR3 coding sequence is TGTGCCAGCAGCCGCCCGATGGTGGGGACCTACAATGAGCAGTTCTTC. Its protein product is CASSRPMVGTYNEQFF.

The rearrangement joins TRBV6-2 or TRBV6-3 to TRBJ2-3; 7 bases fit TRBD2. Losses at the gene ends were 2 bases for V and 0 bases for J; bases not matched to a gene: 2. The germline CDR1 and CDR2 sequences are MNHEY and SVGEGT. This CDR3 is 15 amino acids long. This chain's CDR3 is CASSYQAGSTDTQYF. The CDR3 coding sequence is TGTGCCAGCAGTTACCAAGCGGGAAGCACAGATACGCAGTATTTT.

The sample holds many counts of this clonotype. J is TRBJ1-2 and V is TRBV7-2; TRBD1 might be the D (6 bases). The CDR3 extends over 14 amino acids. CDR1 SGHTA and CDR2 FQGNSA come from the germline V gene. The ends were cut back, 5 bases at V and 5 bases at J, with 15 bases in the middle. For the CDR3, the DNA is TGTGCCAGCAGCCCACAGGGTCCCTATTATGGCTACACCTTC. Its translation is CASSPQGPYYGYTF.

This clonotype appeared a few times. This rearrangement joins TRBV20-1 to TRBJ1-5; a possible D gene is TRBD1 (5 bases). Germline V gene data show CDR1 as DFQATT and CDR2 as SNEGSKA (reference sequence). V lost 6 bases, J lost 7 bases, and 16 bases lay in between. This CDR3 has 13 residues. CDR3 nucleotide sequence: TGCAGTGCGACCATCTCCAGGGAACAGCCCCAGCATTTT. Protein: CSATISREQPQHF.

This chain connects TRBV11-2 to TRBJ1-2; D is unclear. This CDR3 has 13 residues. Germline values: CDR1 SGHAT, CDR2 FQNNGV. Trimming cost V 8 bases and J 3 bases, with 13 bases left between them. The CDR3 loop is CASGTQAYYGYTF. The CDR3 nucleotides read TGTGCCAGCGGAACTCAGGCGTACTATGGCTACACCTTC.

This clonotype showed up just a few times. The rearrangement uses TRBV20-1 and TRBJ2-7, with 7 bases lining up with TRBD1. J was trimmed by 2 bases and V by 1 base; bases with no gene match: 5. Germline assignment: CDR1 DFQATT and CDR2 SNEGSKA (reference sequence). The CDR3 runs 14 residues. The CDR3 region has the DNA TGCAGTGCTAGAGCCTGGACAGGCCCCTACGAGCAGTACTTC. It yields the protein CSARAWTGPYEQYF.

CDR3 in amino acids: CASSQVPAGVVSPLHF. CDR3 nucleotides: TGCGCCAGCAGCCAAGTTCCGGCAGGGGTTGTTTCACCCCTCCACTTT. The chain recombines TRBV4-3 with TRBJ1-6, with D maybe TRBD1 (6 bases). This CDR3 comprises 16 residues. Germline V gene sequence: CDR1 LGHNA, CDR2 YSLEER. The V end was cut by 1 base, the J end by 9 bases, with 16 bases between.

The chain employs TRBV5-5 and TRBJ1-5; 9 bases are shared with TRBD1. Germline V gene data show CDR1 as SGHKS and CDR2 as YYEKEE (reference sequence). This CDR3 contains 16 residues. V gave up 4 bases and J gave up 7 bases; unmatched junction bases: 12. The CDR3 bases are TGTGCCAGCAGCCCAGACTACAGGGGGCATGAGCAGCCCCAGCATTTT. Its translation: CASSPDYRGHEQPQHF.

The V call is TRBV6-1, the J call TRBJ2-3, with D uncertain. CDR1 and CDR2 from the germline V gene are MNHNS and SASEGT. V was trimmed by 7 bases and J by 2 bases, leaving 7 bases between them. The CDR3 is 12 amino acids. CDR3 loop: CASNRLTDTQYF. CDR3 coding DNA: TGTGCCAGCAACAGACTCACAGATACGCAGTATTTT.

The chain couples TRBV7-8 to TRBJ1-3, with 7 bases that match TRBD1. The CDR3 is 15 amino acids. Trimming took 3 bases from V and 7 from J; bases not matched to a gene: 9. Germline values: CDR1 SGHVS, CDR2 FQNEAQ. The DNA of the CDR3 is TGTGCCAGCAGCTTTTCCGGAGCAGGGGGGAACACCATATATTTT. Amino acids: CASSFSGAGGNTIYF.

This chain connects TRBV7-8 to TRBJ2-7; D ambiguous. CDR1 and CDR2 from the germline V gene are SGHVS and FQNEAQ. V was pared by 8 bases and J by 3 bases, with 14 bases between. The CDR3 totals 13 residues. The CDR3, as DNA: TGTGCCAGCGGCCTCGACGTTGGCTACGAGCAGTACTTC. It codes for CASGLDVGYEQYF.

In this sample, this clonotype turned up a few times. The V call is TRBV25-1, the J call TRBJ1-4; D remains unclear. V was pared by 8 bases and J by 6 bases, with 4 bases between. CDR1 is MGHDK and CDR2 is SYGVNS in the germline V gene. The CDR3 is 10 amino acids. The CDR3 protein is CASWDEKLFF. CDR3 nucleotide sequence: TGTGCCAGCTGGGATGAAAAACTGTTTTTT.

This clonotype was recorded a few times. The chain uses TRBV11-2 and TRBJ2-7, with D maybe TRBD2 (5 bases). V lost 5 bases and J lost 2, with 10 bases in between. Germline CDR1 SGHAT, CDR2 FQNNGV. The CDR3 has 13 amino acids. CDR3 DNA: TGTGCCAGCAGCCCATCGACTACCTACGAGCAGTACTTC. Protein: CASSPSTTYEQYF.

This chain links TRBV12-3 or TRBV12-4 with TRBJ2-5; the match to TRBD2 covers 13 bases. The CDR3 is made up of 17 amino acids. J lost 5 bases, V lost 0 bases, and 6 bases had no gene match. CDR3 coding DNA: TGTGCCAGCAGTTTAGCAGGACTAGCGGGAGTTGGGGAGACCCAGTACTTC. Its protein product is CASSLAGLAGVGETQYF.

The CDR3 loop is CASRPATGGSQHF. DNA of the CDR3: TGTGCCAGCCGGCCCGCAACGGGGGGTTCCCAGCATTTT. This chain connects TRBV6-1 to TRBJ1-5; TRBD1 might be the D (5 bases). V lost 8 bases, J lost 11 bases, and 19 bases lay in between. There are 13 residues in the CDR3. Germline CDR1 and CDR2: MNHNS and SASEGT.

This clonotype appeared a few times. The CDR3 region is CASSEVSGNTGELFF. CDR3 nucleotides: TGTGCCAGCAGTGAAGTTAGCGGGAACACCGGGGAGCTGTTTTTT. The rearrangement uses TRBV25-1 and TRBJ2-2, with a weak D call TRBD2 (6 bases). The CDR3 runs to 15 residues. With 2 bases removed from V and 1 base from J, the gap between germline ends came to 8 bases. CDR1 and CDR2 from the germline V gene are MGHDK and SYGVNS.

In this sample, this clonotype turned up a few times. The rearrangement links TRBV7-2 to TRBJ2-7, with D possibly matching TRBD2 (7 bases). The V and J ends lost 5 bases and 6 bases respectively, with 20 bases between them. Germline lookup yields CDR1 SGHTA and CDR2 FQGNSA. This CDR3 is 15 amino acids long. In DNA form, the CDR3 reads TGTGCCAGCAGCACCCAAAGGGGGGGGGCAAGCGAGCAGTACTTC. Its translation: CASSTQRGGASEQYF.

The chain combines TRBV12-3 or TRBV12-4 with TRBJ2-7, with 10 bases matching TRBD1. The CDR3 spans 14 residues. V lost 4 bases and J lost 2; bases outside the gene matches: 2. The CDR3 nucleotides read TGTGCCAGCAGTTGGGGGACAGGGGCCTACGAGCAGTACTTC. Protein: CASSWGTGAYEQYF.

The chain joins TRBV10-3 to TRBJ2-5, with TRBD1 matching over 9 bases. There are 14 residues in the CDR3. Germline lookup yields CDR1 ENHRY and CDR2 SYGVKD. J was trimmed by 3 bases and V by 5 bases; bases with no gene match: 4. CDR3: CAISSGQGEETQYF. CDR3 in DNA: TGTGCCATCAGTTCGGGACAGGGAGAAGAGACCCAGTACTTC.

This clonotype was recorded a few times. The rearrangement joins TRBV5-4 to TRBJ2-7, with 14 bases that match TRBD2. This CDR3 is 16 amino acids long. Unmatched junction bases numbered 3, after V lost 4 bases and J lost 0 bases. Germline V gene lookup returns CDR1 SGHNT and CDR2 YYREEE (reference sequence). The CDR3 sequence: CASSQGLAGDSYEQYF. DNA for the CDR3: TGTGCCAGCAGCCAGGGACTAGCGGGAGACTCCTACGAGCAGTACTTC. Together with reference TRBV5-4 and TRBJ2-7, the CDR3 gives the full variable domain: ETGVTQSPTHLIKTRGQQVTLRCSSQSGHNTVSWYQQALGQGPQFIFQYYREEENGRGNFPPRFSGLQFPNYSSELNVNALELDDSALYLCASSQGLAGDSYEQYFGPGTRLTVT.

This clonotype appeared a few times. V usage is TRBV4-1 and J usage is TRBJ1-4; 7 nucleotides match TRBD1. Germline V gene sequence: CDR1 MGHRA, CDR2 YSYEKL. The CDR3 totals 16 residues. V lost 4 bases, J lost 8 bases, and 13 bases stayed unmatched. For the CDR3, the DNA is TGCGCCAGCAGCCGAATTCTGCGAGGGGGCCAGGAAAAACTGTTTTTT. Translating it yields CASSRILRGGQEKLFF.

This clonotype was seen at least ten times. V and J are TRBV6-2 or TRBV6-3 and TRBJ2-2, with D perhaps TRBD2 (6 bases). The CDR3 loop spans 14 amino acids. Trimming pared 6 bases from V and 4 bases from J, leaving 12 bases between. CDR1 is MNHEY and CDR2 is SVGEGT in the germline V gene. The DNA for the CDR3 is TGTGCCAGCAGGAATGGGGGGACCACCGGGGAGCTGTTTTTT. It translates to CASRNGGTTGELFF.

The rearrangement uses TRBV4-3 and TRBJ2-7; 11 bases align to TRBD2. V trimming: 4 bases; J trimming: 5 bases; junction bases outside the gene matches: 10. Germline CDR1 and CDR2: LGHNA and YSLEER. The CDR3 contains 16 residues. The CDR3 is CASSPSIAGGPDEQYF. In nucleotides, the CDR3 is TGCGCCAGCAGCCCTTCCATAGCGGGAGGGCCCGACGAGCAGTACTTC.

This clonotype was seen more than once but under ten times. This chain connects TRBV5-6 to TRBJ2-5; a possible D gene is TRBD2 (7 bases). The CDR3 spans 16 residues. Germline CDR1 is SGHDT and CDR2 is YYEEEE. The V end lost 4 bases, the J end lost 3 bases, and 19 bases lay between the germline ends. The CDR3 loop reads CASSPGGAIWEETQYF. For the CDR3, the DNA is TGTGCCAGCAGCCCTGGGGGGGCTATCTGGGAAGAGACCCAGTACTTC. Based on the CDR3 plus reference TRBV5-6 and TRBJ2-5, the full variable domain is DAGVTQSPTHLIKTRGQQVTLRCSPKSGHDTVSWYQQALGQGPQFIFQYYEEEERQRGNFPDRFSGHQFPNYSSELNVNALLLGDSALYLCASSPGGAIWEETQYFGPGTRLLVL.

The V gene is TRBV9, the J gene TRBJ2-1; 7 bases map to TRBD1. This CDR3 contains 14 residues. V lost 2 bases to trimming and J lost 4 bases; unmatched junction nucleotides: 3. Germline-derived CDR1 and CDR2 are SGDLS and YYNGEE. Here the CDR3 DNA reads TGTGCCAGCAGCGTGGGGACAGAGTACAATGAGCAGTTCTTC. Protein sequence: CASSVGTEYNEQFF.

In its sample, this clonotype was seen a few times. The chain employs TRBV5-8 and TRBJ1-3; D possibly corresponds to TRBD1 (6 bases). Trimming cost V 7 bases and J 1 base, with 12 bases left between them. CDR1 is SGHTS and CDR2 is YDEGEE in the germline V gene. The CDR3 is 14 amino acids. For the CDR3, the DNA is TGTGCCAGCTTCGAGGGGGAATCTGGAAACACCATATATTTT. This translates into CASFEGESGNTIYF.

The chain has TRBV23-1 and TRBJ1-1; a possible D gene is TRBD1 (6 bases). TRBV23-1 is given ORF status, its function remaining uncertain. The CDR3 runs 14 residues. V was trimmed by 7 bases and J by 2 bases, leaving 14 bases between them. The CDR3 DNA follows: TGCGCCAGCAACGGCGGCAGGGGAAACACTGAAGCTTTCTTT. This sequence encodes CASNGGRGNTEAFF.

This clonotype was detected ten times or more. The chain is built from TRBV7-2 and TRBJ2-5; the D is unclear. The germline CDR1 and CDR2 sequences are SGHTA and FQGNSA. Trimming stripped 0 bases from V and 1 base from J, with 6 bases between. The CDR3 sequence is 14 residues long. As DNA, the CDR3 is TGTGCCAGCAGCTTAGCAGGGTCCCAAGAGACCCAGTACTTC. It yields the protein CASSLAGSQETQYF.